The 21 T cell receptor beta chains below were found in one sample sequenced in a study of tumor and adjacent non-tumor tissue in lung cancer. No cell sorting was done before RNA was extracted from the tissue. TCRbeta libraries were built with three rounds of nested PCR, modified from ARM-PCR. TCRdb reanalysed the multiplex PCR reads using MiXCR and keeps one entry per CDR3 protein. The sample has just over 200,000 distinct CDR3 sequences; around 70% are singletons. Sequencing input: lung tumor tissue. The receptors come from a man aged 60 to 69 with non-small cell lung cancer.

Notes on this clonotype: The CDR3 does not end in the conserved phenylalanine or tryptophan, so this is likely a read error. The V gene is TRBV12-3 or TRBV12-4, the J gene TRBJ1-2, with D uncertain. The CDR3 contains 13 residues. Trimming cost V 7 bases and J 7 bases, with 16 bases left between them. The CDR3 here is CASTLGRARGYTL. The CDR3 DNA reads TGTGCCAGCACCTTAGGGAGGGCGCGTGGCTACACCTTA.

The genes are TRBV5-8 and TRBJ1-1; TRBD1 matches at 8 bases. Germline values: CDR1 SGHTS, CDR2 YDEGEE. V lost 6 bases, J lost 10 bases, and 14 bases stayed unmatched. CDR3 length: 14 residues. The CDR3 region has the DNA TGTGCCAGCAACAAGGGACAGGTTGTTCCTGTAGCTTTCTTT. Its translation: CASNKGQVVPVAFF.

The table lists this clonotype with a few counts. Given a much more abundant clone one base away, this may be a read error. The chain uses TRBV6-2 or TRBV6-3 and TRBJ2-5; TRBD2 aligns across 7 bases. The CDR3 spans 13 residues. The germline V gene encodes CDR1 MNHEY and CDR2 SVGEGT. The J segment lost 5 bases and the V segment lost 11 bases, leaving 11 bases of the junction unmatched. CDR3 residues: CAGNRGSHETQYF. The CDR3 nucleotides are TGTGCCGGCAATCGCGGGAGCCATGAGACCCAGTACTTC.

The rearrangement links TRBV6-6 to TRBJ1-5; 8 bases line up with TRBD1. CDR1 is MNHNY and CDR2 is SVGAGI in the germline V gene (reference sequence). V was clipped by 6 bases and J by 3 bases; unmatched bases: 10. This CDR3 comprises 16 residues. This chain's CDR3 is CASSYTDRADNQPQHF. The CDR3 DNA reads TGTGCCAGCAGCTACACGGACAGGGCAGACAATCAGCCCCAGCATTTT.

Notes on this clonotype: An end of the junction does not agree with germline; a read error may underlie this. The chain combines TRBV12-3 or TRBV12-4 with TRBJ1-6, with D uncertain. CDR3 length equals 13 residues. CDR3 loop: CASSRVGNSPFHF. In nucleotides, the CDR3 is TGTGCCAGCAGCCGAGTAGGCAATTCACCCTTCCACTTT.

About this clonotype: The junction and the germline gene differ at one end; a read error may be behind it. The chain recombines TRBV4-1 with TRBJ1-4, with D hard to call. Germline CDR1 is MGHRA and CDR2 is YSYEKL. This CDR3 comprises 16 residues. CDR3 nucleotides: TGCGCCAGCAACCAAGAGGATCAGCGGCGTAATGAAAAACTGTTTTTT. Translated: CASNQEDQRRNEKLFF.

With regard to this clonotype: One end of the junction fails to match germline, which may point to a read error. The V gene is TRBV4-2, the J gene TRBJ1-1; D remains unclear. This CDR3 comprises 13 residues. In germline, CDR1 is LGHNA, CDR2 YNFKEQ. CDR3 amino acids: CVSCQAYNTDAFF. CDR3 sequence (DNA): TGTGTCAGCTGCCAAGCTTACAACACTGATGCTTTCTTT.

As concerns this clonotype: This may stem from a read error, because a much larger clone lies one nucleotide away. The V and J genes are TRBV20-1 and TRBJ2-1; the D gene could be TRBD1 or TRBD2 (6 bases each). The CDR3 extends over 17 amino acids. The germline CDR1 and CDR2 sequences are DFQATT and SNEGSKA (reference sequence). CDR3 bases: TGCACTGCTAGAGACCTTCCCGGGGGCGGCTCCTACAATGAGCAGTTCTTC. Translating gives CTARDLPGGGSYNEQFF.

To note about this clonotype: A much larger clone lies one base from this, so it may be a read error. The V gene is TRBV6-5, the J gene TRBJ2-7, with 10 bases fitting TRBD1. CDR3 length equals 14 residues. CDR1 and CDR2 (germline): MNHEY, SVGAGI. Trimming took 6 bases from V and 5 from J; bases not matched to a gene: 7. This CDR3 is CASRLGTGVHEQYF. The CDR3 DNA reads TGTGCCAGCAGACTCGGGACAGGGGTACACGAGCAGTACTTC.

In its sample, this clonotype was seen a few times. V and J are TRBV30 and TRBJ2-3, with D perhaps TRBD2 (7 bases). Trimming left V 4 bases short and J 2 bases short, with 13 bases between. Per germline, CDR1 GTSNPN and CDR2 SVGIG (reference sequence). The length of the CDR3 is 14 residues. The CDR3 reads CAWISGGNTDTQYF. CDR3 bases: TGTGCCTGGATCTCGGGGGGCAACACAGATACGCAGTATTTT.

Note on this clonotype: Germline is not matched at one junction end, which may reflect a read error. The chain is built from TRBV4-1 and TRBJ2-7, with 11 bases fitting TRBD1. Looked up from germline, CDR1 is MGHRA and CDR2 is YSYEKL. The CDR3 sequence is 14 residues long. The CDR3 protein is CASSHGQGAREQNF. In DNA form, the CDR3 reads TGTGCCAGCAGCCATGGACAGGGGGCGCGAGAGCAGAACTTC.

This clonotype was found a few times. At one boundary the junction diverges from the germline segment, which might be a read error. J is TRBJ2-7 and V is TRBV6-5, with no clear D. Germline V CDR1 and CDR2: MNHEY, SVGAGI. CDR3 length: 11 amino acids. The CDR3 reads CASSRAAEQYF. The CDR3 nucleotides read TGTGCCAGCAGTAGGGCGGCTGAGCAGTATTTC.

In this sample, this clonotype turned up many times. The chain recombines TRBV29-1 with TRBJ2-5; D not certain. Germline loops: CDR1 SQVTM, CDR2 ANQGSEA. V was cut by 0 bases and J by 5 bases, with 19 bases left in between. CDR3 length: 16 amino acids. The CDR3 nucleotides read TGCAGCGTTGAAGATCGGCTCTCTTTCCCAAAGGAGACCCAGTACTTC. It codes for CSVEDRLSFPKETQYF.

The V and J genes are TRBV11-3 and TRBJ2-2; weak D call: TRBD1 (5 bases). The CDR3 has 15 residues. CDR1 and CDR2 from the germline V gene are SGHNT and YENEEA. DNA for the CDR3: TGTATCAGCAGCTTATCTGGTGGGGCCACCGGGGAGCTGTTTTTT. Translating gives CISSLSGGATGELFF.

Comments on this clonotype: A junction boundary mismatches the germline segment, possibly from a read error. V gene TRBV14 combines with J gene TRBJ2-4, with D perhaps matching TRBD1 (5 bases). This CDR3 region has 18 residues. Germline V CDR1 and CDR2: SGHDN, FVKESK. CDR3 residues: CVSSHGHTKALAKNIQYF. DNA for the CDR3: TGTGTCAGCAGCCATGGACATACCAAGGCTTTAGCCAAAAACATTCAGTACTTC.

Concerning this clonotype: Because it lacks the conserved phenylalanine or tryptophan at the end, this CDR3 is likely a read error. The chain couples TRBV18 to TRBJ2-5; no clear D. Germline CDR1 is KGHSH and CDR2 is LQKENI. The CDR3 sequence is 11 residues long. This CDR3 is CASSPQETQYL. CDR3 DNA sequence: TGTGCCAGTTCACCTCAAGAGACCCAGTACCTC.

The chain joins TRBV20-1 to TRBJ1-5; perhaps TRBD1 as D (5 bases). CDR3 length equals 15 residues. Germline V lookup: CDR1 DFQATT, CDR2 SNEGSKA (reference sequence). Between the trimmed V and J ends, which lost 8 bases and 2 bases, there was a span of 19 bases. CDR3 residues: CSSRNSWGRNQPQHF. For the CDR3, the DNA is TGCAGTTCCAGAAACTCCTGGGGCCGCAATCAGCCCCAGCATTTT.

Comment on this clonotype: The germline gene is not matched at one end of the junction; a read error may be the cause. The V gene is TRBV6-2 or TRBV6-3, the J gene TRBJ2-7; D is unresolved. Germline V gives CDR1 MNHEY, CDR2 SVGEGT. The CDR3 is 12 amino acids. This CDR3 reads CVSSPSEYEQYF. In DNA, the CDR3 is TGTGTCAGCAGCCCTTCGGAGTACGAGCAGTACTTC.

Of note for this clonotype: It may be a read error: a sequence one base away is much more abundant. The chain uses TRBV6-1 and TRBJ1-5; D not certain. The CDR3 is 15 residues long. Germline values: CDR1 MNHNS, CDR2 SASEGT. The CDR3 bases are TGTGCCAGCAGTGAGACCCACGGGTTGCGTCAGCCCCATCATTTT. This gives the protein CASSETHGLRQPHHF.

This clonotype was recorded once. The V call is TRBV11-1, the J call TRBJ2-1; D perhaps matches TRBD2 (5 bases). The J call may be wrong; the DNA end is better matched by TRBJ2-7. The V gene's germline CDR1 is SGHAT and CDR2 FQDESV (reference sequence). The CDR3 has 17 residues. The CDR3, as DNA: TGTGCCAGCAGCTTTTCTCGGCTAGCAGGAGGCAACAATGAGCAGTACTTC. This codes for CASSFSRLAGGNNEQYF.

For this clonotype: The conserved final phenylalanine or tryptophan is absent from the CDR3, which likely points to a read error. The chain links TRBV20-1 to TRBJ2-1; perhaps TRBD2 as D (6 bases). CDR3 length: 13 residues. Germline CDR1 is DFQATT and CDR2 is SNEGSKA (reference sequence). The V end lost 6 bases, the J end lost 9 bases, and 18 bases lay between the germline ends. CDR3 in DNA: TGCAGTGCCATTAGCCGGAGGGGACGTGAGCAGTTCGTT. It yields the protein CSAISRRGREQFV.